Included here is one T cell receptor beta chain sequence, with context. These data originate in a study of blood T cell repertoires in COVID-19. Authors' methods: Amplification with reference gene primers provided the estimates of nucleated cell counts. Repertoires were generated with immunoSEQ multiplex PCR, while TCRdb's copy carries only in-frame clones and drops some. The V and J calls and clone size are taken from that table; D and trimming were inferred from the DNA. This repertoire shows 400,000 or so clones, around 87% found once; its top ten account for about 3%. The CDR3 runs 14 residues. V was shortened by 0 bases and J by 3 bases, with 8 bases between the two germline ends. The germline CDR1 and CDR2 sequences are SEHNR and FQNEAQ (reference sequence).

Sequenced: peripheral blood. The source of this sequence is a human donor in a cohort sampled during active COVID-19. The V gene is TRBV7-9, the J gene TRBJ1-2; tentative D call: TRBD1 (6 bases). In nucleotides, the CDR3 is TGTGCCAGCAGCTTAGCTACAGGGCACTATGGCTACACCTTC. Translated, it gives CASSLATGHYGYTF. Full variable domain (outside the CDR3, taken from reference TRBV7-9 and TRBJ1-2): DTGVSQNPRHKITKRGQNVTFRCDPISEHNRLYWYRQTLGQGPEFLTYFQNEAQLEKSRLLSDRFSAERPKGSFSTLEIQRTEQGDSAMYLCASSLATGHYGYTFGSGTRLTVV.